This T cell receptor beta chain was sequenced during a study of technical replicates of blood from several donors. CDR3 size: 14 residues. CDR1 is MNHNS and CDR2 is SASEGT in the germline V gene. V lost 2 bases and J 3 bases, leaving 8 bases between the germline ends. Some clones are missing from TCRdb's copy, which holds only in-frame ones; the method was immunoSEQ multiplex PCR. In the table there are roughly 79,000 clones, 96% of which are singletons. The receptor's source is a human donor in good health. The sample consisted of T cells isolated from PBMCs. The rearrangement links TRBV6-1 to TRBJ1-5, with D perhaps matching TRBD1 (5 bases). The CDR3, as DNA: TGTGCCAGCAGTGAACAGGGTCTCAATCAGCCCCAGCATTTT. Translated: CASSEQGLNQPQHF.